This TCR beta chain is from a study of siplizumab effects on memory and regulatory T cells. Study-wide points: The authors did not confirm suppressive function in proliferating Tregs from siplizumab cultures. Roughly 80-95% of proliferating clones (CD4+ or CD8+) could not be assigned a naive or memory phenotype. For mappable alloreactive CD4+ clones, the mean Treg-derived fraction was 68.8% with siplizumab and about 26% in controls.

Comment on this clone: Its target is not known.

Per sample, roughly 10^5 TCR templates underwent assay. Assay: immunoSEQ multiplex PCR; the TCRdb copy retains only in-frame clones and omits some. The data contain roughly 75,000 clones, roughly 93% of them singletons. The germline CDR1 and CDR2 sequences are SGHRS and YFSETQ. V was clipped by 4 bases and J by 0 bases, with 11 bases between them. This CDR3 spans 16 amino acids. Sequences were obtained from CD8+ T cells sorted from blood. The clonotype was recovered from a human donor in good health. This chain joins TRBV5-1 and TRBJ2-6, with TRBD2 as a possible D gene (6 bases). CDR3 DNA: TGCGCCAGCAGCCTCCCGGGGGACTCTGGGGCCAACGTCCTGACTTTC. It is translated as CASSLPGDSGANVLTF.